The clone carrying this T cell receptor (beta chain) was detected only once. The entry originates in a study of blood T cell repertoires in COVID-19. Overall study context: Material from acute and convalescent COVID-19 was sourced from the United States, Italy and Spain.

Germline V gives CDR1 LNHDA, CDR2 SQIVND (reference sequence). Germline trimming cut 10 bases from V and 14 bases from J; bases unmatched to any gene: 25. CDR3 length: 18 residues. Per the authors' pipeline: Amplification of reference gene primers provided the estimated nucleated cell counts. Sequencing was performed with immunoSEQ multiplex PCR; in TCRdb, only in-frame clones are kept and a portion is missing. V and J calls and clone size are those listed in that table; D and trimming were worked out from the DNA. This repertoire shows about 69,000 clones, 85% to 90% found once; its top ten account for 5% to 6%.

Sequencing was done on a sample of peripheral blood. This sequence originates from a man aged 50-59 years with acute or convalescent COVID-19. The genes are TRBV19 and TRBJ2-1; 14 nucleotides align to TRBD2. The CDR3 loop is CAINPPGLAGVWDVSKFF. In nucleotides, the CDR3 is TGTGCCATCAACCCTCCGGGACTAGCGGGAGTGTGGGACGTTTCGAAGTTCTTC.